The rows below give T cell receptor beta chains drawn from one sample of a study of blood T cell repertoires in COVID-19. Some clones are missing from TCRdb's copy, which holds only in-frame ones; the method was immunoSEQ multiplex PCR. The sample holds roughly 280,000 clones; 85% to 90% are singletons and the top ten take 1.9%. The sequenced material came from PBMCs or T cells enriched from blood (not recorded which). These receptors all stem from an older woman who had recovered from COVID-19. CDR3s include the opening cysteine and the closing phenylalanine or tryptophan. A D gene is named only where the DNA matches it firmly. Part of the rows lack a size; the others show once, few, many or a class for expanded clones.

.,12,.,TRBV29-1,TRBJ1-1,TGCAGCGTTGGACAGAAGAACACTGAAGCTTTCTTT,CSVGQKNTEAFF
.,16,TRBD1,TRBV5-5,TRBJ1-6,TGTGCCAGCAGCTTGACGACAGGGGCTGCTAATTCACCCCTCCACTTT,CASSLTTGAANSPLHF
.,13,.,TRBV12-2,TRBJ1-2,TGTGCAAGTCGCTTAAACAGGGCCTATGGCTACACCTTC,CASRLNRAYGYTF
.,13,.,TRBV29-1,TRBJ2-2,TGCAGCGTTGCGGAGGGCTCCACCGGGGAGCTGTTTTTT,CSVAEGSTGELFF
.,14,.,TRBV27,TRBJ1-2,TGTGCCAGCAGTTCCAAGACATCTTCCTATGGCTACACCTTC,CASSSKTSSYGYTF
once,14,.,TRBV7-2,TRBJ1-1,TGTGCCAGCAGCTCTACGGGGGGTGGGACTGAAGCTTTCTTT,CASSSTGGGTEAFF
.,16,TRBD1,TRBV5-1,TRBJ1-4,TGCGCCAGCAGCCGGGACAGGGCAACTATTAATGAAAAACTGTTTTTT,CASSRDRATINEKLFF
.,14,.,TRBV6-5,TRBJ1-4,TGTGCCAGCAGGGAGGTCCGGGGGGGTGAAAAACTGTTTTTT,CASREVRGGEKLFF
.,18,.,TRBV5-1,TRBJ2-1,TGCGCCAGCAGCTTGGACTCCGGGACTTACCACTCCTACAATGAGCAGTTCTTC,CASSLDSGTYHSYNEQFF
.,14,.,TRBV3-1/TRBV3-2,TRBJ2-7,TGTGCCAGCAGCCAAGGCGGCGCCCGCTCCTGGCAGTACTTC,CASSQGGARSWQYF
.,13,.,TRBV12-3/TRBV12-4,TRBJ1-1,TGTGCCAGCAGTTTACAGGGGAGCACTGAAGCTTTCTTT,CASSLQGSTEAFF
.,14,.,TRBV7-9,TRBJ1-5,TGTGCCAGCAGCTTAGGAAGTCCTGGCCAGCCCCAGCATTTT,CASSLGSPGQPQHF
.,12,.,TRBV18,TRBJ2-1,TGTGCCAGCTCACCATTTTTGGAGGAGCAGTTCTTC,CASSPFLEEQFF
.,14,TRBD1,TRBV5-1,TRBJ2-1,TGCGCCAGCAGCCCGCGACAGGGGTACAATGAGCAGTTCTTC,CASSPRQGYNEQFF
.,17,TRBD1,TRBV19,TRBJ1-2,TGTGCCAGTAGTGTTGCGGGACAGACTTCAAAACCCTATGGCTACACCTTC,CASSVAGQTSKPYGYTF
once,15,TRBD1,TRBV27,TRBJ2-7,TGTGCCAGCAGTTTATCCGGGACAGGGGGTTACGAGCAGTACTTC,CASSLSGTGGYEQYF
.,14,.,TRBV7-3,TRBJ2-5,TGTGCCAGCAACTCTGGGGGCAACCAAGAGACCCAGTACTTC,CASNSGGNQETQYF
.,16,TRBD2,TRBV4-1,TRBJ2-1,TGCGCCAGCAGCCAACTGACTAGCGGATTATTCAATGAGCAGTTCTTC,CASSQLTSGLFNEQFF
once,14,.,TRBV5-1,TRBJ2-1,TGCGCCAGCAGCTTAACAAACACCCCCCGTGAGCAGTTCTTC,CASSLTNTPREQFF
.,15,TRBD2,TRBV19,TRBJ2-3,TGTGCCAGTAGTATCTCCCCTAGCGGGAGCGATACGCAGTATTTT,CASSISPSGSDTQYF
.,15,TRBD2,TRBV27,TRBJ2-7,TGTGCCAGCAGTCCGTCGACTAGCGGGTTCTACGAGCAGTACTTC,CASSPSTSGFYEQYF
.,14,.,TRBV6-5,TRBJ1-5,TGTGCCAGCAGTTCCGTGAGAGAAGATCAGCCCCAGCATTTT,CASSSVREDQPQHF
.,15,TRBD1,TRBV7-3,TRBJ2-7,TGTGCCAGCAGCGACCGGAACAGGGGGCTCCACGAGCAGTACTTC,CASSDRNRGLHEQYF
few,15,.,TRBV14,TRBJ2-2,TGTGCTAGCAGCCAAGGGGGCCTAGCGGCCGGGGAGCTGTTTTTT,CASSQGGLAAGELFF
few,14,TRBD1,TRBV18,TRBJ1-2,TGTGCCAGCTCGACAGGGGGCCCGGAGTTTGGCTACACCTTC,CASSTGGPEFGYTF
.,17,.,TRBV5-1,TRBJ1-3,TGCGCCAGCAGCCGAGACTTAGACAGACACCTTGGAAACACCATATATTTT,CASSRDLDRHLGNTIYF
.,14,TRBD1,TRBV5-1,TRBJ2-7,TGCGCCAGCAGCTCCCGGGACAGGGGCTACGAGCAGTACTTC,CASSSRDRGYEQYF